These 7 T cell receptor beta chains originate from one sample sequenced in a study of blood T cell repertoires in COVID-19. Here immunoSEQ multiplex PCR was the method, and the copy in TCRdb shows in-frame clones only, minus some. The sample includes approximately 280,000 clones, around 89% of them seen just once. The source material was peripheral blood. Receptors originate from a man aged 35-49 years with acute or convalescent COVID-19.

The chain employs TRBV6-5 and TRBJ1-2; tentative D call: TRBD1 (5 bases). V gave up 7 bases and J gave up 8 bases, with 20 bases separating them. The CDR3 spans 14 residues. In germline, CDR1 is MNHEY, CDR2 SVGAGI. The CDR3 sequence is CASTPSGGIRGYTF. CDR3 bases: TGTGCCAGCACTCCCTCTGGGGGGATTCGGGGCTACACCTTC.

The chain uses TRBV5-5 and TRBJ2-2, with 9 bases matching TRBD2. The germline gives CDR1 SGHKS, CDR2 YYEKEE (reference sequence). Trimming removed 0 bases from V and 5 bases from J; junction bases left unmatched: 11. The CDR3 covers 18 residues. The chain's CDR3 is CASSLAIISGGRTGELFF. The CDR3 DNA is TGTGCCAGCAGCTTGGCTATTATTAGCGGGGGAAGAACCGGGGAGCTGTTTTTT.

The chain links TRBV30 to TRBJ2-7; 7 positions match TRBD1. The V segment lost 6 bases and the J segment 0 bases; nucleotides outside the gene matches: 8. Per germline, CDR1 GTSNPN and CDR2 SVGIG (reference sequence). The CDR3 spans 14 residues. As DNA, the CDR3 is TGTGCCTGTTTTGACGGGGACAGCTCCTACGAGCAGTACTTC. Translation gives CACFDGDSSYEQYF. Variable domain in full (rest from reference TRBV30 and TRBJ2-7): SQTIHQWPATLVQPVGSPLSLECTVEGTSNPNLYWYRQAAGRGLQLLFYSVGIGQISSEVPQNLSASRPQDRQFILSSKKLLLSDSGFYLCACFDGDSSYEQYFGPGTRLTVT.

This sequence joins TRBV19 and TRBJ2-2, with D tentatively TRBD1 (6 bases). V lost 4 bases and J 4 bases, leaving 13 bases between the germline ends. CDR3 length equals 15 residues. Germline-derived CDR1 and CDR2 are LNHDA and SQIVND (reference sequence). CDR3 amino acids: CASSSSGAGTGELFF. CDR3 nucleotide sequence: TGTGCCAGTAGTAGCTCAGGGGCCGGCACCGGGGAGCTGTTTTTT.

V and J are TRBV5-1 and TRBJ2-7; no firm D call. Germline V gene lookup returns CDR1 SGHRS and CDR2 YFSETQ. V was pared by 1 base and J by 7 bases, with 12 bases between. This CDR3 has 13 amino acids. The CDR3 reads CASSLNRFGEQYF. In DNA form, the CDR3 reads TGCGCCAGCAGCTTGAACAGATTTGGGGAGCAGTACTTC.

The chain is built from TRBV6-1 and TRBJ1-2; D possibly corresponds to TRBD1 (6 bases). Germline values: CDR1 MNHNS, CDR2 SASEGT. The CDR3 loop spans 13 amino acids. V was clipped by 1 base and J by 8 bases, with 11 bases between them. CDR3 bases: TGTGCCAGCAGTGAAGTATATCAGGGGGGCTACACCTTC. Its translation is CASSEVYQGGYTF.

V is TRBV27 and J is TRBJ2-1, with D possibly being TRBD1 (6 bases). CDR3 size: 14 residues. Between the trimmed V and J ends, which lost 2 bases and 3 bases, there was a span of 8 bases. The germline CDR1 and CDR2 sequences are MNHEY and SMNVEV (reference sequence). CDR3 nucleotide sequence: TGTGCCAGCAGTTTAGGACAGAACTACAATGAGCAGTTCTTC. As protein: CASSLGQNYNEQFF.